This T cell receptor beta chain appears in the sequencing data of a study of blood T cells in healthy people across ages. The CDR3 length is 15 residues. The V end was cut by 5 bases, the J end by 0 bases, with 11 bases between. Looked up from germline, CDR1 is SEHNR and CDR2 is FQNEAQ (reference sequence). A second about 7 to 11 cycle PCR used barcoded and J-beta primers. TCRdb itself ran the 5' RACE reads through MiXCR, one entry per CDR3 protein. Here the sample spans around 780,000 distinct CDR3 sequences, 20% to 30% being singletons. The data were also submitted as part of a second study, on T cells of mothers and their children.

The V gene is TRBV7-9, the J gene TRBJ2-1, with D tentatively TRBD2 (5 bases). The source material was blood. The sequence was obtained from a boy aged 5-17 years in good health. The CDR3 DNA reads TGTGCCAGCAGCCCCCAGCGGAGCTCCTACAATGAGCAGTTCTTC. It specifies CASSPQRSSYNEQFF. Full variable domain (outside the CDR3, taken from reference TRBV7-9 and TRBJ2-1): DTGVSQNPRHKITKRGQNVTFRCDPISEHNRLYWYRQTLGQGPEFLTYFQNEAQLEKSRLLSDRFSAERPKGSFSTLEIQRTEQGDSAMYLCASSPQRSSYNEQFFGPGTRLTVL.